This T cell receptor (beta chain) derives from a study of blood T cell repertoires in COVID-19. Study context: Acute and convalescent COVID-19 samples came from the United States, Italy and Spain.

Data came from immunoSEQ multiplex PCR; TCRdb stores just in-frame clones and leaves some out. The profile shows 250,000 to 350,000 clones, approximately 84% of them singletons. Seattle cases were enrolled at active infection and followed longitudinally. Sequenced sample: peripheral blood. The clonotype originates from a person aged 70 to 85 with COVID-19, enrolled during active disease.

As DNA, the CDR3 is TGTGCCAGCAGTTTATCCCCAGACTATATGAATTGGCCCCAGCATTTT. Its translation: CASSLSPDYMNWPQHF. The V call is TRBV27, the J call TRBJ1-5; D is uncertain. Germline loops: CDR1 MNHEY, CDR2 SMNVEV (reference sequence). Between the trimmed V and J ends, which lost 0 bases and 9 bases, there was a span of 18 bases. This CDR3 is built from 16 residues.